This TCR beta chain was captured in a study of blood T cell repertoires in COVID-19. Study information: COVID-19 samples from acute and convalescent phases originated in the United States, Italy and Spain. In each case, the material was cDNA or gDNA derived from T cells, B-cell-depleted T cells, or PBMCs.

In the original workflow: Reference gene primers were amplified, and this amplification served to estimate nucleated cell counts. The assay was immunoSEQ multiplex PCR, and TCRdb's table has in-frame clones only and misses some. V and J calls and clone size are as listed in that table; D and trimming were resolved from the DNA. The repertoire has about 64,000 clones, more than 65% of them found once; the top ten carry around 5.3%. Germline CDR1 is MDHEN and CDR2 is SYDVKM. V lost 10 bases, J lost 3 bases, and 6 bases stayed unmatched. This CDR3 has 13 amino acids. Material for sequencing was peripheral blood. This clonotype was obtained from a human donor in a cohort sampled during active COVID-19. V is TRBV28 and J is TRBJ2-3; 8 bases match TRBD1. This chain's CDR3 is CATEGTGTDTQYF. For the CDR3, the DNA is TGTGCCACCGAAGGGACAGGAACAGATACGCAGTATTTT.